Shown below are 14 T cell receptor beta chains from a single sample sequenced in a study of identical twins. MiXCR was run by TCRdb on the 5' RACE reads, yielding one entry per CDR3 protein. Of 570,000 or so distinct CDR3 sequences listed, more than 9% are singletons. The same data also contributed to another study, on yellow fever vaccine responses in identical twins.

Sequences were obtained from PBMCs. These receptors originate from a woman aged 18 to 35 in good health.

This clonotype appeared a few times. Written as DNA, the CDR3 is TGCAGCGTTGGTGGCCGCAAATCAAGCTCCTACGAGCAGTACTTC. This gives the protein CSVGGRKSSSYEQYF. V usage is TRBV29-1 and J usage is TRBJ2-7; D remains ambiguous. The CDR3 is made up of 15 amino acids. From germline, CDR1 is SQVTM and CDR2 ANQGSEA. The V end lost 4 bases, the J end lost 0 bases, and 16 bases lay between the germline ends.

The chain links TRBV5-5 to TRBJ2-6; possibly TRBD1 or TRBD2 for D (5 bases each). Trimming removed 6 bases at V and 0 bases at J, with 16 bases between. Germline V gives CDR1 SGHKS, CDR2 YYEKEE (reference sequence). This CDR3 spans 17 amino acids. The CDR3 DNA sequence: TGTGCCAGCATCAATATGGGACGAGTCTCTGGGGCCAACGTCCTGACTTTC. Its translation: CASINMGRVSGANVLTF.

This rearrangement joins TRBV30 to TRBJ1-2; TRBD1 might be the D (5 bases). CDR1 is GTSNPN, CDR2 SVGIG, per germline (reference sequence). This CDR3 is 12 amino acids long. Trimming shortened V by 7 bases and J by 5 bases, and 14 bases separated the two germline ends. CDR3 amino acids: CAFTGTQYGYTF. In DNA form, the CDR3 reads TGTGCCTTCACCGGGACGCAGTATGGCTACACCTTC.

This clonotype was detected a few times. CDR3 region: CASSMTSGRSNEQFF. The CDR3 DNA follows: TGTGCCAGTAGTATGACTAGCGGGAGGTCCAATGAGCAGTTCTTC. The rearrangement links TRBV19 to TRBJ2-1; 13 bases agree with TRBD2. Trimming cost V 3 bases and J 6 bases; bases outside gene matches: 2. Germline V CDR1 and CDR2: LNHDA, SQIVND (reference sequence). CDR3 length: 15 amino acids.

The rearrangement uses TRBV12-3 or TRBV12-4 and TRBJ2-2; D not resolved. Trimming pared 3 bases from V and 5 bases from J, leaving 19 bases between. The CDR3 sequence is 17 residues long. CDR3 nucleotides: TGTGCCAGCAGTTTTTTGCGACGTTTTGTTAAGACCGGGGAGCTGTTTTTT. As protein: CASSFLRRFVKTGELFF.

There are a few counts of this clonotype. The chain combines TRBV20-1 with TRBJ2-7, with TRBD1 as a possible D gene (6 bases). Germline CDR1 and CDR2: DFQATT and SNEGSKA (reference sequence). V was trimmed by 1 base and J by 2 bases, leaving 12 bases between them. The length of the CDR3 is 14 residues. The CDR3 DNA reads as TGCAGTGCTAGAGTAGGACAGCGTGCCTACGAGCAGTACTTC. This encodes CSARVGQRAYEQYF.

The gene calls are TRBV7-9 and TRBJ2-5; 11 bases match TRBD1. Germline CDR1 and CDR2: SEHNR and FQNEAQ (reference sequence). The CDR3 covers 15 residues. V was clipped by 1 base and J by 7 bases; unmatched bases: 5. CDR3 nucleotides: TGTGCCAGCAGCTTAGTTGGGACAGGGGGTTGGACCCAGTACTTC. Residues: CASSLVGTGGWTQYF.

This clonotype came up a few times. The chain employs TRBV30 and TRBJ2-1, with a weak D call TRBD2 (6 bases). Germline V gene sequence: CDR1 GTSNPN, CDR2 SVGIG (reference sequence). There are 14 residues in the CDR3. Trimming shortened V by 3 bases and J by 0 bases, and 9 bases separated the two germline ends. CDR3 nucleotide sequence: TGTGCCTGGAGAACCGGGGGCTCCTACAATGAGCAGTTCTTC. Protein product: CAWRTGGSYNEQFF.

Here the CDR3 DNA reads TGTGCCAGCAGATTACAGCCAACGAACACCGGGGAGCTGTTTTTT. Its protein product is CASRLQPTNTGELFF. J is TRBJ2-2 and V is TRBV7-3; D unclear. From germline, CDR1 is SGHTA and CDR2 FQGTGA. With 6 bases removed from V and 0 bases from J, the gap between germline ends came to 11 bases. The CDR3 contains 15 residues.

This clonotype was seen a handful of times. The rearrangement links TRBV12-3 or TRBV12-4 to TRBJ2-7; D perhaps matches TRBD1 (6 bases). V was pared by 4 bases and J by 2 bases, with 9 bases between. This CDR3 has 13 amino acids. The CDR3 loop is CASSWTETYEQYF. The CDR3 DNA follows: TGTGCCAGCAGTTGGACAGAAACCTACGAGCAGTACTTC.

Ten or more counts support this clonotype. The rearrangement uses TRBV12-3 or TRBV12-4 and TRBJ1-1, with 11 bases aligning to TRBD1. The trim removed 6 bases at V and 7 bases at J, leaving 7 bases unmatched. CDR3 length: 14 amino acids. The CDR3 DNA sequence: TGTGCCAGCAGGGAATCCGGGACAGGGGGTGAAGCTTTCTTT. As protein: CASRESGTGGEAFF.

This clonotype was counted between two and nine times. CDR3 sequence (DNA): TGTGCCAGCAGCCAGGGCCGGCGAGGGGAGACCCAGTACTTC. This sequence encodes CASSQGRRGETQYF. V usage is TRBV3-1 and J usage is TRBJ2-5; D perhaps matches TRBD2 (5 bases). This CDR3 spans 14 amino acids. The germline V gene has CDR1 LGHDT and CDR2 YNNKEL (reference sequence). The ends were cut back, 3 bases at V and 5 bases at J, with 13 bases in the middle.

This clonotype was seen only a few times. The CDR3 protein is CASGVKNTGELFF. The CDR3 DNA reads TGTGCTAGTGGTGTGAAGAACACCGGGGAGCTGTTTTTT. The chain has TRBV12-5 and TRBJ2-2; no clear D gene. There are 13 residues in the CDR3. Trimming took 5 bases from V and 1 from J, leaving 5 bases between them. The germline CDR1 and CDR2 sequences are LGHNT and FRNRAP.

The chain couples TRBV28 to TRBJ2-1, with TRBD2 matching 9 bases. Germline V gives CDR1 MDHEN, CDR2 SYDVKM. The CDR3 totals 18 residues. V was pared by 2 bases and J by 4 bases, with 12 bases of the junction left unmatched. The CDR3 DNA is TGTGCCAGCAGTTTAATTCTCTTCCCTAGCGGGGTTTACAATGAGCAGTTCTTC. Translation gives CASSLILFPSGVYNEQFF.